Presented here are 17 T cell receptor beta chains from one specimen sequenced in a study of blood T cell repertoires in COVID-19. The table came from immunoSEQ multiplex PCR; TCRdb's copy has only in-frame clones and leaves some out. The sample has roughly 250,000 clones; 84% are singletons. Sequencing used peripheral blood. The receptor source for this set is a man in his forties or fifties with acute or convalescent COVID-19.

The chain employs TRBV14 and TRBJ2-5, with D tentatively TRBD1 (5 bases). The V and J ends lost 6 bases and 4 bases respectively, with 12 bases between them. CDR3 length: 13 residues. Germline V gives CDR1 SGHDN, CDR2 FVKESK. For the CDR3, the DNA is TGTGCCAGCAGGGAAGGGGCAGGAGAGACCCAGTACTTC. This codes for CASREGAGETQYF.

The chain couples TRBV29-1 to TRBJ1-4; D is unresolved. CDR1 is SQVTM and CDR2 is ANQGSEA in the germline V gene. With 5 bases removed from V and 0 bases from J, the gap between germline ends came to 7 bases. CDR3 size: 13 residues. This CDR3 is CSVTYTTNEKLFF. The CDR3 coding sequence is TGCAGCGTTACTTATACAACTAATGAAAAACTGTTTTTT.

In this sample, this clone turned up once. This chain connects TRBV19 to TRBJ1-4; D uncertain. V was shortened by 3 bases and J by 4 bases, with 9 bases between the two germline ends. Per germline, CDR1 LNHDA and CDR2 SQIVND (reference sequence). The CDR3 sequence is 14 residues long. CDR3 sequence (DNA): TGTGCCAGTAGTATCGGTCGGGGTAATGAAAAACTGTTTTTT. Its translation is CASSIGRGNEKLFF.

In its sample, this clone was seen a few times. The chain couples TRBV5-4 to TRBJ1-1, with TRBD1 identical over 8 bases. Germline V gene data show CDR1 as SGHNT and CDR2 as YYREEE (reference sequence). The CDR3 is 14 residues long. Losses at the gene ends were 3 bases for V and 2 bases for J; bases not matched to a gene: 3. The CDR3 region has the DNA TGTGCCAGCAGCTCGGGACAGGCTAACACTGAAGCTTTCTTT. Translating gives CASSSGQANTEAFF.

The chain couples TRBV23-1 to TRBJ1-1; D is unclear. TRBV23-1 belongs to the ORF category, with a function that is uncertain. The CDR3 runs to 13 residues. With 0 bases removed from V and 7 bases from J, the gap between germline ends came to 9 bases. CDR3 loop: CASSQSGGDEAFF. CDR3 coding DNA: TGCGCCAGCAGTCAATCTGGCGGGGATGAAGCTTTCTTT.

J is TRBJ1-5 and V is TRBV28; no clear D gene. The CDR3 is 14 amino acids. Trimming cost V 8 bases and J 0 bases, with 11 bases left between them. Germline lookup yields CDR1 MDHEN and CDR2 SYDVKM. The CDR3 sequence: CASGIDYSNQPQHF. Written as DNA, the CDR3 is TGTGCCAGCGGTATCGACTATAGCAATCAGCCCCAGCATTTT.

The chain links TRBV7-9 to TRBJ2-7; 8 bases are a match to TRBD1. The CDR3 has 14 amino acids. Trimming cost V 6 bases and J 2 bases; bases outside gene matches: 6. CDR1 is SEHNR, CDR2 FQNEAQ, per germline (reference sequence). In DNA, the CDR3 is TGTGCCAGCAGGGGATCACAGGGGGCCTACGAGCAGTACTTC. Translating gives CASRGSQGAYEQYF.

V usage is TRBV5-6 and J usage is TRBJ2-7, with a possible D match to TRBD2 (6 bases). CDR3 length: 15 amino acids. The germline V gene has CDR1 SGHDT and CDR2 YYEEEE. The V end lost 4 bases, the J end lost 0 bases, and 14 bases lay between the germline ends. CDR3 bases: TGTGCCAGCAGCCCCAGGACTACTCGCTCCTACGAGCAGTACTTC. This sequence encodes CASSPRTTRSYEQYF.

This clone appeared a few times. The chain uses TRBV5-1 and TRBJ1-1, with D tentatively TRBD1 (6 bases). Looked up from germline, CDR1 is SGHRS and CDR2 is YFSETQ. The CDR3 is 16 residues long. V lost 2 bases to trimming and J lost 0 bases, with 14 bases between them. In DNA, the CDR3 is TGCGCCAGCAGCTTTCGGACAGCCAATATGAACACTGAAGCTTTCTTT. Translation gives CASSFRTANMNTEAFF.

The rearrangement uses TRBV19 and TRBJ2-1, with D possibly being TRBD1 (6 bases). Trimming pared 4 bases from V and 3 bases from J, leaving 10 bases between. In germline, CDR1 is LNHDA, CDR2 SQIVND (reference sequence). The CDR3 has 14 amino acids. The CDR3 nucleotides are TGTGCCAGTAGTACTTTACAGGGCTACAATGAGCAGTTCTTC. Translation gives CASSTLQGYNEQFF.

The chain couples TRBV4-1 to TRBJ1-2; D is unclear. This CDR3 has 15 residues. Germline CDR1 is MGHRA and CDR2 is YSYEKL. With 0 bases removed from V and 6 bases from J, the gap between germline ends came to 14 bases. CDR3 coding DNA: TGCGCCAGCAGCCAAGATCCCCTCGCCGGGGATGGCTACACCTTC. It encodes CASSQDPLAGDGYTF.

This chain joins TRBV4-1 and TRBJ1-1, with 7 bases aligning to TRBD1. CDR3 length: 13 residues. The J segment lost 10 bases and the V segment lost 1 base, leaving 6 bases of the junction unmatched. From germline, CDR1 is MGHRA and CDR2 YSYEKL. The CDR3: CASSQVARDRAFF. CDR3 in DNA: TGCGCCAGCAGCCAAGTTGCCCGGGACAGAGCTTTCTTT.

The chain links TRBV3-1 (or the pseudogene TRBV3-2) to TRBJ2-5; perhaps TRBD2 as D (6 bases). V was trimmed by 8 bases and J by 2 bases, leaving 12 bases between them. CDR3 size: 13 residues. Germline values: CDR1 LGHDT, CDR2 YNNKEL (reference sequence). CDR3 sequence (DNA): TGTGCCAGCGTTCGGGGGAGGCAAGAGACCCAGTACTTC. Translating gives CASVRGRQETQYF.

V and J are TRBV5-8 and TRBJ1-5; tentatively, D is TRBD1 (5 bases). Germline V gives CDR1 SGHTS, CDR2 YDEGEE. Trimming pared 6 bases from V and 7 bases from J, leaving 23 bases between. The CDR3 has 16 amino acids. The CDR3 here is CASNTLGQGDGQPQHF. The DNA of the CDR3 is TGTGCCAGCAACACCTTGGGGCAGGGCGACGGCCAGCCCCAGCATTTT.

The gene calls are TRBV27 and TRBJ2-1; 13 nucleotides line up with TRBD2. This CDR3 has 16 residues. From germline, CDR1 is MNHEY and CDR2 SMNVEV (reference sequence). Trimming at V came to 4 bases and at J to 7 bases, leaving 7 bases not matched to a gene. Written as DNA, the CDR3 is TGTGCCAGCAGTTACACTAGCGGGGGGGCGGTTAATGAGCAGTTCTTC. Translation: CASSYTSGGAVNEQFF.

The chain recombines TRBV12-3 or TRBV12-4 with TRBJ1-4; D unclear. This CDR3 has 12 residues. With 6 bases removed from V and 6 bases from J, the gap between germline ends came to 8 bases. In DNA, the CDR3 is TGTGCCAGCAGACCACATGATGAAAAACTGTTTTTT. It specifies CASRPHDEKLFF.

This clone was counted a single time. The chain has TRBV5-5 and TRBJ2-1; 12 bases agree with TRBD2. The CDR3 has 18 residues. Germline CDR1 and CDR2: SGHKS and YYEKEE (reference sequence). V gave up 2 bases and J gave up 6 bases; unmatched junction bases: 12. This CDR3 reads CASSFLGLAGGLGNEQFF. CDR3 sequence (DNA): TGTGCCAGCAGCTTCCTCGGTCTAGCGGGAGGGTTAGGCAATGAGCAGTTCTTC.